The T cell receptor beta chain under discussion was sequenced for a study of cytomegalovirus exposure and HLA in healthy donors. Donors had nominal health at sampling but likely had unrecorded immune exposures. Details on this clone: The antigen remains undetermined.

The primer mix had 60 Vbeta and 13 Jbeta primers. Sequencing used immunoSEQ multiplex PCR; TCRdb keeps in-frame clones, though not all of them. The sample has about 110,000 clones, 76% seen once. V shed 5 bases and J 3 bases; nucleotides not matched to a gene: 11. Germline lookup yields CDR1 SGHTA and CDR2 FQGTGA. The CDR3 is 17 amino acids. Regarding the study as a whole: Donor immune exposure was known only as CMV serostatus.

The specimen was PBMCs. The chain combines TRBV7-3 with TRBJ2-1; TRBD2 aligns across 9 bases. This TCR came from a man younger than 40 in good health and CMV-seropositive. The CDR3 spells CASSPNPWTSDYNEQFF. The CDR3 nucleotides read TGTGCCAGCAGCCCCAACCCCTGGACTAGCGACTACAATGAGCAGTTCTTC.